The clone carrying this TCR beta chain has only a few counts. Trimming left V 1 base short and J 8 bases short, with 11 bases between. The CDR3 runs to 13 residues. Molecules of cDNA were individually given unique molecular identifiers that were attached to them. TCRdb reprocessed the 5' RACE reads with MiXCR, giving one entry per CDR3 protein. The sample has about 83,000 distinct CDR3 sequences, roughly 13% seen once. This entry comes from a study of early T cells in non-severe SARS-CoV-2 infection. Study summary: The input, bulk RNA from unsorted whole blood, was sequenced, and chains were unpaired.

The sequenced sample consisted of whole blood. The J gene is TRBJ1-1, the V gene TRBV12-3 or TRBV12-4; possibly TRBD1 for D (6 bases). This TCR was recovered from an adult who was a healthcare worker with PCR-confirmed SARS-CoV-2 infection or an uninfected control (not recorded which). CDR3 bases: TGTGCCAGCAGTTTAGGGGGGCGGCTGGAAGCTTTCTTT. It codes for CASSLGGRLEAFF.